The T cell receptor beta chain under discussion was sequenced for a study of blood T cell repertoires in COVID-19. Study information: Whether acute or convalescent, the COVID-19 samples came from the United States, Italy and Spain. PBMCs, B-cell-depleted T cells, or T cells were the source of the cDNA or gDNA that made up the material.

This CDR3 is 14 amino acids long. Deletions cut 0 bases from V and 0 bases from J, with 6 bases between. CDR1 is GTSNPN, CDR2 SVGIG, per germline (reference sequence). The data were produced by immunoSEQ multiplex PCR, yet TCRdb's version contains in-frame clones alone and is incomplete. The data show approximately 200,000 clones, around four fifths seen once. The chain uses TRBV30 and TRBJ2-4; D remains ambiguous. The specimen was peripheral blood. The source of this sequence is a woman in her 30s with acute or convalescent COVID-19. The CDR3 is CAWSVGVAKNIQYF. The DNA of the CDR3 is TGTGCCTGGAGTGTAGGAGTAGCCAAAAACATTCAGTACTTC.